The next 18 T cell receptor beta chains were all read from a single sample in a study of blood T cell repertoires in COVID-19. Using immunoSEQ multiplex PCR, the repertoire was profiled, and TCRdb retains in-frame clones only, with some absent. The repertoire holds hundreds of thousands of clones, with around 83% as singletons. Sequencing was carried out using peripheral blood. The receptors stem from a man aged 35 to 55 with acute or convalescent COVID-19.

The rearrangement links TRBV28 to TRBJ2-7, with 7 nucleotides matching TRBD2. Unmatched junction bases numbered 8, after V lost 5 bases and J lost 1 base. The CDR3 runs 15 residues. Germline CDR1 is MDHEN and CDR2 is SYDVKM. CDR3 sequence (DNA): TGTGCCAGCAGTACCTACGGGGAGGGTTCCTACGAGCAGTACTTC. It translates to CASSTYGEGSYEQYF.

The chain joins TRBV27 to TRBJ1-2; 8 nucleotides agree with TRBD1. Trimming took 4 bases from V and 9 from J; bases not matched to a gene: 7. CDR1 and CDR2 (germline): MNHEY, SMNVEV (reference sequence). This CDR3 has 13 residues. The CDR3 bases are TGTGCCAGCAGTTCCCTTGGACAGGGCCGCTACACCTTC. Protein: CASSSLGQGRYTF.

V is TRBV7-2 and J is TRBJ1-1; D might be TRBD1 (5 bases). Deletions cut 1 base from V and 4 bases from J, with 13 bases between. There are 15 residues in the CDR3. Looked up from germline, CDR1 is SGHTA and CDR2 is FQGNSA. The CDR3 DNA reads as TGTGCCAGCAGCTTAGTCGCCAGGGTGCCCACTGAAGCTTTCTTT. Translated: CASSLVARVPTEAFF. Full variable domain (missing parts from reference TRBV7-2 and TRBJ1-1): GAGVSQSPSNKVTEKGKDVELRCDPISGHTALYWYRQSLGQGLEFLIYFQGNSAPDKSGLPSDRFSAERTGGSVSTLTIQRTQQEDSAVYLCASSLVARVPTEAFFGQGTRLTVV.

This clone has only one observation. This rearrangement joins TRBV4-1 to TRBJ1-6; the match to TRBD1 covers 11 bases. Losses at the gene ends were 2 bases for V and 14 bases for J; bases not matched to a gene: 14. This CDR3 has 17 amino acids. Germline CDR1 and CDR2: MGHRA and YSYEKL. This CDR3 reads CASSQPTLRTGGWALHF. The CDR3 DNA follows: TGCGCCAGCAGCCAACCGACCTTAAGGACAGGGGGCTGGGCCCTCCACTTT.

The genes are TRBV5-1 and TRBJ2-1; TRBD2 agrees at 7 bases. There are 15 residues in the CDR3. J gave up 0 bases and V 6 bases, and 6 bases lay outside the gene matches. The germline V gene has CDR1 SGHRS and CDR2 YFSETQ. The CDR3 nucleotides read TGCGCCAGCATCCTTGGGACTAACTCCTACAATGAGCAGTTCTTC. Translating it yields CASILGTNSYNEQFF.

V usage is TRBV5-5 and J usage is TRBJ1-3; D is undetermined. This CDR3 comprises 11 residues. Germline assignment: CDR1 SGHKS and CDR2 YYEKEE (reference sequence). V was clipped by 0 bases and J by 8 bases, with 3 bases between them. The CDR3 DNA reads as TGTGCCAGCAGCTTGGGAGACACCATATATTTT. It codes for CASSLGDTIYF.

The rearrangement uses TRBV5-1 and TRBJ2-3; D might be TRBD1 (6 bases). The V end was cut by 6 bases, the J end by 2 bases, with 19 bases between. Looked up from germline, CDR1 is SGHRS and CDR2 is YFSETQ. CDR3 length: 16 amino acids. The CDR3 nucleotides are TGCGCCAGCACCCTGACCGAGGGGGTTGTCACAGATACGCAGTATTTT. It is translated as CASTLTEGVVTDTQYF.

J is TRBJ1-2 and V is TRBV4-1, with TRBD1 as a possible D gene (6 bases). V shed 0 bases and J shed 4 bases, with 6 bases lying between them. This CDR3 comprises 13 residues. CDR1 and CDR2 from the germline V gene are MGHRA and YSYEKL. The CDR3 nucleotides are TGCGCCAGCAGCCAAGACAGGGGCTATGGCTACACCTTC. As protein: CASSQDRGYGYTF.

This clone appeared once. This rearrangement joins TRBV6-4 to TRBJ2-1; TRBD1 agrees at 10 bases. The V segment lost 3 bases and the J segment 8 bases; nucleotides outside the gene matches: 10. Germline V gene lookup returns CDR1 MRHNA and CDR2 SNTAGT. The CDR3 contains 16 residues. In DNA form, the CDR3 reads TGTGCCAGCAGTGATAGTGGGGACAGGGGCTCAGATGAGCAGTTCTTC. As protein: CASSDSGDRGSDEQFF.

The rearrangement joins TRBV10-3 to TRBJ2-1; 8 nucleotides line up with TRBD2. Germline V gives CDR1 ENHRY, CDR2 SYGVKD. This CDR3 has 15 residues. Losses at the gene ends were 6 bases for V and 5 bases for J; bases not matched to a gene: 9. CDR3 coding DNA: TGTGCCATCAGAGCCACGGGACTAGAAAACAATGAGCAGTTCTTC. Its protein product is CAIRATGLENNEQFF.

J is TRBJ2-2 and V is TRBV2; 9 bases are shared with TRBD1. The V segment lost 7 bases and the J segment 5 bases; nucleotides outside the gene matches: 5. The CDR3 is 14 amino acids. Germline V gene data show CDR1 as SNHLY and CDR2 as FYNNEI. The CDR3: CASKGTGRTGELFF. In DNA form, the CDR3 reads TGTGCCAGCAAAGGGACAGGGCGAACCGGGGAGCTGTTTTTT.

This chain uses TRBV19 with TRBJ2-1; 10 bases match TRBD1. The V gene's germline CDR1 is LNHDA and CDR2 SQIVND (reference sequence). The CDR3 is made up of 17 amino acids. Losses at the gene ends were 5 bases for V and 6 bases for J; bases not matched to a gene: 13. The CDR3 DNA reads TGTGCCAGTAGTGTCGACAGGGGGCGCGTGGTAAGCAATGAGCAGTTCTTC. Its protein product is CASSVDRGRVVSNEQFF.

V is TRBV29-1 and J is TRBJ2-7; perhaps TRBD1 as D (5 bases). Trimming pared 5 bases from V and 1 base from J, leaving 9 bases between. In germline, CDR1 is SQVTM, CDR2 ANQGSEA. This CDR3 comprises 12 residues. The CDR3 DNA follows: TGCAGCGTTCGTGGGGCTTCCTACGAGCAGTACTTC. It codes for CSVRGASYEQYF.

This clone was observed a few times. V gene TRBV6-5 combines with J gene TRBJ1-2; a weak D match, TRBD1 (5 bases). The germline gives CDR1 MNHEY, CDR2 SVGAGI. The length of the CDR3 is 14 residues. The germline V and J ends were trimmed by 6 bases and 2 bases, with 13 bases remaining between them. CDR3 nucleotide sequence: TGTGCCAGCAGCCCCCCGGGGGGAAACTATGGCTACACCTTC. Translated: CASSPPGGNYGYTF.

The J gene is TRBJ1-1, the V gene TRBV27; no firm D call. Germline V gene lookup returns CDR1 MNHEY and CDR2 SMNVEV (reference sequence). Trimming left V 1 base short and J 2 bases short, with 11 bases between. CDR3 length: 15 residues. DNA of the CDR3: TGTGCCAGCAGTTTATATGCCGGAGGTAACACTGAAGCTTTCTTT. Translated: CASSLYAGGNTEAFF.

This clone came up once. J is TRBJ1-2 and V is TRBV11-2, with a possible D match to TRBD1 (5 bases). Germline-derived CDR1 and CDR2 are SGHAT and FQNNGV. This CDR3 has 15 amino acids. V was cut by 4 bases and J by 5 bases, with 17 bases left in between. The CDR3 bases are TGTGCCAGCAGCTCTCGAACAGGATATTATTATGGCTACACCTTC. As protein: CASSSRTGYYYGYTF.

The chain uses TRBV2 and TRBJ1-5; 7 bases align to TRBD1. Germline V CDR1 and CDR2: SNHLY, FYNNEI. V was pared by 5 bases and J by 2 bases, with 6 bases of the junction left unmatched. There are 15 residues in the CDR3. The CDR3 nucleotides are TGTGCCAGCAGTACGTACAGGGGTGGCAATCAGCCCCAGCATTTT. Translation gives CASSTYRGGNQPQHF.

J is TRBJ2-6 and V is TRBV5-8; TRBD2 is a possible D gene (5 bases). CDR1 is SGHTS and CDR2 is YDEGEE in the germline V gene. CDR3 length: 17 residues. Trimming cost V 2 bases and J 0 bases, with 12 bases left between them. CDR3 in amino acids: CASSFYIRGSGANVLTF. CDR3 sequence (DNA): TGTGCCAGCAGCTTTTACATCCGGGGCTCTGGGGCCAACGTCCTGACTTTC.